This entry concerns a single T cell receptor (beta chain). This CDR3 has 13 amino acids. Between the trimmed V and J ends, which lost 2 bases and 9 bases, there was a span of 11 bases. The V gene's germline CDR1 is MDHEN and CDR2 SYDVKM. The table came from immunoSEQ multiplex PCR; TCRdb's copy has only in-frame clones and leaves some out. In the table there are almost 50,000 clones, about four fifths of which are singletons. The record originates from a study of blood T cell repertoires in COVID-19. Sequencing was done on a sample of peripheral blood. The V and J genes are TRBV28 and TRBJ1-5; D remains unclear. This receptor was obtained from a man in his fifties with acute or convalescent COVID-19. The CDR3 nucleotides read TGTGCCAGCAGTTTAGGATCCGGGTGGCCCCAGCATTTT. Translating it yields CASSLGSGWPQHF.